This T cell receptor (beta chain) was observed in a study of shared clonotypes between healthy human individuals. The study's findings and limits: It was only blood that was sampled, and tissue repertoires likely differ.

V lost 11 bases, J lost 8 bases, and 16 bases stayed unmatched. Germline lookup yields CDR1 LNHDA and CDR2 SQIVND (reference sequence). The CDR3 totals 14 residues. Genomic DNA of every subset was divided equally among multiple immunoSEQ plates. Assay: immunoSEQ multiplex PCR; the TCRdb copy retains only in-frame clones and omits some. Of approximately 500,000 clones listed, roughly 80% are singletons. Every donor was a Caucasian adult from Nashville, Tennessee. Tens of millions of PBMCs went into genomic DNA for unsorted samples. This clone has a handful of counts. What it recognizes is unknown. V and J are TRBV19 and TRBJ1-2; 8 positions match TRBD1. This clonotype was sampled from a woman in her thirties or forties in good health. Some clones in this sample may be carry-over from other donors' samples. The sample was PBMCs. The CDR3 loop reads CAVNRAGGDRGYTF. The DNA of the CDR3 is TGTGCCGTTAATCGGGCAGGGGGCGATAGGGGCTACACCTTC.